Sequencing of this T cell receptor beta chain was carried out in a study of T cell responses to AZD1222 COVID-19 vaccine. Study-level results: Distributed over spike, vaccine-associated CD4 TCRs predominated at 160-218 and 743-854. It should be noted that donors were predominantly white British and more often female, and clonal diversity was possibly underestimated. Recipients of AZD1222 seropositive at baseline numbered only 6 or 7.

Profiling relied on immunoSEQ multiplex PCR, and the TCRdb table lists in-frame clones only, not all of them. The sample holds about 70,000 clones, roughly 87% seen once. Remarks on this clone: Its specificity is unknown.

V lost 6 bases, J lost 7 bases, and 8 bases stayed unmatched. Germline loops: CDR1 SGHTA, CDR2 FQGNSA. The CDR3 has 15 amino acids. The input for sequencing was peripheral blood, taken 28 days after the second AZD1222 dose. The source of this sequence is an adult who received the AZD1222 COVID-19 vaccine. The chain is built from TRBV7-2 and TRBJ2-1, with TRBD2 matching over 11 bases. The CDR3 protein is CASSKLAGGVNEQFF. The CDR3 DNA is TGTGCCAGCAGTAAGCTAGCGGGAGGTGTTAATGAGCAGTTCTTC.